What follows are 14 T cell receptor beta chains derived from one specimen sequenced in a study of control samples from healthy donors and cancer patients. Method: immunoSEQ multiplex PCR; TCRdb's copy keeps in-frame clones and lacks some. The table lists about 46,000 clones, 88% of them singletons. The sequenced material came from PBMCs. These receptors were obtained from a man between 50 and 59 years old with head and neck cancer.

The J gene is TRBJ1-2, the V gene TRBV27, with D perhaps matching TRBD1 (6 bases). This CDR3 is built from 14 residues. Germline CDR1 MNHEY, CDR2 SMNVEV (reference sequence). The ends were cut back, 2 bases at V and 4 bases at J, with 11 bases in the middle. CDR3 sequence reads: CASSLGGEFYGYTF. The DNA for the CDR3 is TGTGCCAGCAGTTTAGGGGGCGAATTCTATGGCTACACCTTC.

This clone came up once. The genes are TRBV6-6 and TRBJ2-7, with D unresolved. V was shortened by 7 bases and J by 2 bases, with 12 bases between the two germline ends. Germline values: CDR1 MNHNY, CDR2 SVGAGI (reference sequence). There are 13 residues in the CDR3. CDR3 sequence: CASTPSGPYEQYF. Written as DNA, the CDR3 is TGTGCCAGCACTCCCTCTGGGCCCTACGAGCAGTACTTC.

The V call is TRBV6-5, the J call TRBJ2-1; D is unclear. The germline V and J ends were trimmed by 0 bases and 5 bases, with 11 bases remaining between them. Germline V gene lookup returns CDR1 MNHEY and CDR2 SVGAGI. The CDR3 contains 15 residues. CDR3 protein: CASSYSIQFNNEQFF. DNA of the CDR3: TGTGCCAGCAGTTACTCGATTCAGTTCAACAATGAGCAGTTCTTC.

The chain has TRBV5-4 and TRBJ2-1, with 8 bases aligning to TRBD2. CDR3 length: 16 amino acids. V trimming: 3 bases; J trimming: 5 bases; junction bases outside the gene matches: 10. Germline CDR1 reads SGHNT; CDR2 reads YYREEE (reference sequence). The CDR3 loop is CASSSERERVHNEQFF. The CDR3 DNA reads TGTGCCAGCAGCTCCGAGCGGGAGAGGGTGCACAATGAGCAGTTCTTC.

The chain is built from TRBV11-2 and TRBJ2-7; D gene ambiguous. In germline, CDR1 is SGHAT, CDR2 FQNNGV. There are 12 residues in the CDR3. The V and J ends lost 6 bases and 3 bases respectively, with 9 bases between them. CDR3 loop: CASRLTSYEQYF. Written as DNA, the CDR3 is TGTGCCAGCAGACTTACCAGCTACGAGCAGTACTTC.

The chain employs TRBV6-2 or TRBV6-3 and TRBJ2-7, with D tentatively TRBD2 (5 bases). Trimming took off 6 bases at V and 7 bases at J, with 16 bases between the two ends. The germline CDR1 and CDR2 sequences are MNHEY and SVGEGT. CDR3 length: 13 amino acids. CDR3 loop: CASSSQKGGEQYF. DNA of the CDR3: TGTGCCAGCAGCTCACAAAAAGGCGGGGAGCAGTACTTC.

This clone was picked up one time. The gene calls are TRBV14 and TRBJ2-1; 10 bases align to TRBD1. The CDR3 consists of 16 residues. CDR1 is SGHDN, CDR2 FVKESK, per germline. J lost 7 bases, V lost 3 bases, and 9 bases had no gene match. The CDR3 protein is CASSHRPGQGWNEQFF. The CDR3 DNA reads TGTGCCAGCAGCCACCGTCCGGGACAGGGGTGGAATGAGCAGTTCTTC.

The chain carries TRBV4-1 and TRBJ1-3; 7 nucleotides line up with TRBD1. In germline, CDR1 is MGHRA, CDR2 YSYEKL. CDR3 length: 18 residues. Losses at the gene ends were 0 bases for V and 4 bases for J; bases not matched to a gene: 12. The CDR3 DNA reads as TGCGCCAGCAGCCAAGATCGGTCGGGGCAGGGGGGCGGAAACACCATATATTTT. Protein: CASSQDRSGQGGGNTIYF.

The chain uses TRBV11-1 and TRBJ1-1; D possibly corresponds to TRBD1 (5 bases). Trimming took off 5 bases at V and 0 bases at J, with 10 bases between the two ends. From germline, CDR1 is SGHAT and CDR2 FQDESV (reference sequence). The CDR3 has 14 amino acids. The CDR3 region is CASSKGLLNTEAFF. The CDR3 DNA reads as TGTGCCAGCAGCAAGGGACTCCTGAACACTGAAGCTTTCTTT.

The rearrangement links TRBV24-1 to TRBJ2-2, with D tentatively TRBD1 or TRBD2 (5 bases each). This CDR3 is built from 16 residues. V was cut by 3 bases and J by 2 bases, with 12 bases left in between. Germline assignment: CDR1 KGHDR and CDR2 SFDVKD. The CDR3: CATSDPGPRNTGELFF. The DNA of the CDR3 is TGTGCCACCAGTGATCCGGGACCGAGAAACACCGGGGAGCTGTTTTTT.

The V gene is TRBV19, the J gene TRBJ1-1; 9 bases are shared with TRBD1. J was trimmed by 3 bases and V by 6 bases; bases with no gene match: 5. Germline V gene lookup returns CDR1 LNHDA and CDR2 SQIVND (reference sequence). This CDR3 has 14 residues. The CDR3 spells CASSRQGGHTEAFF. The CDR3 DNA sequence: TGTGCCAGTAGCCGACAGGGGGGACACACTGAAGCTTTCTTT.

The V and J genes are TRBV6-1 and TRBJ1-2; the match to TRBD1 covers 8 bases. Germline V CDR1 and CDR2: MNHNS, SASEGT. CDR3 size: 16 residues. V lost 2 bases and J lost 0; bases outside the gene matches: 5. Here the CDR3 reads CASSEHRDRTNYGYTF. CDR3 nucleotides: TGTGCCAGCAGTGAACACCGGGACAGGACTAACTATGGCTACACCTTC.

The V and J genes are TRBV28 and TRBJ2-3, with D possibly TRBD2 on 6 matching bases. The CDR3 runs 16 residues. V dropped 1 base and J dropped 4 bases, with 15 bases sitting between them. Germline-derived CDR1 and CDR2 are MDHEN and SYDVKM. CDR3 region: CASSLSAGSPPDTQYF. As DNA, the CDR3 is TGTGCCAGCAGTTTATCGGCGGGGTCACCACCAGATACGCAGTATTTT.

The chain combines TRBV5-6 with TRBJ2-1, with 10 bases identical to TRBD2. With 6 bases clipped from V and 3 bases from J, the junction kept 3 bases outside the gene matches. CDR1 SGHDT and CDR2 YYEEEE come from the germline V gene. This CDR3 is 14 amino acids long. The CDR3 DNA is TGTGCCAGCACCGGACTAGCGGACTACAATGAGCAGTTCTTC. It encodes CASTGLADYNEQFF.